These T cell receptor beta chains were read from a single sample in a study of low-dose radiotherapy and immunotherapy resistance in tumors. MiXCR, run by TCRdb on the reads, gives a single entry per CDR3 protein. This sample yields 64,000 or so distinct CDR3 sequences, of which around 27% are seen a single time; under 7% belongs to the top ten. This material consisted of PBMCs, taken before treatment. All receptors come from a male donor with rectosigmoid adenocarcinoma. Both conserved end residues are trimmed from each CDR3.

J,V,CDR3
TRBJ1-5,TRBV7-9,ASSNPGPLTSNQPQH
TRBJ2-1,TRBV6-2/TRBV6-3,ASSYLSGVGEQF
TRBJ2-2,TRBV12-3/TRBV12-4,ASSIAGETGELF
TRBJ2-1,TRBV4-3,ASSQELLDSGIYEQF
TRBJ1-1,TRBV6-1,ASSEAGTGGTEAF
TRBJ2-1,TRBV5-4,ASSPRAGSYNEQF
TRBJ1-5,TRBV19,ASEGGGEPQH
TRBJ2-3,TRBV28,ASRPPRLWGDSQY
TRBJ2-1,TRBV9,ASSVGGAGGAGFEQF
TRBJ2-2,TRBV6-8,ASSHWGIDTGELFF
TRBJ2-3,TRBV7-2,ASSLVLAAGDTQY
TRBJ2-3,TRBV7-8,ASSLYGFGTSETDTQY
TRBJ2-3,TRBV7-9,ASSSTGFSVDTQY
TRBJ2-2,TRBV6-5,ASSYSMSSGVTGELF
TRBJ1-6,TRBV28,ASRIDVQSPLH
TRBJ2-7,TRBV20-1,SAIPSQGGYEQY
TRBJ2-2,TRBV14,ASSPGTNTGELF
TRBJ2-1,TRBV7-6,ASSLTTSSEQF
TRBJ2-3,TRBV5-1,ADRPGGISTDTQY
TRBJ1-5,TRBV28,ASSPHQGSNQPQH
TRBJ1-2,TRBV10-2,ASSERLEEGYT
TRBJ1-1,TRBV6-2/TRBV6-3,ASSSFIPGQGGPEAF
TRBJ2-1,TRBV10-3,AISESSGGTHNEQF
TRBJ2-1,TRBV5-1,ASSPNGVGIEQF
TRBJ2-4,TRBV5-1,ASSPDRGRLRKNIQY
TRBJ2-7,TRBV6-5,ASSRTATGTGEQY
TRBJ2-7,TRBV10-3,AISARSIVSDEQY
TRBJ2-5,TRBV12-3/TRBV12-4,ASRPNGRKETQY
TRBJ2-3,TRBV20-1,SASALQGGGTDTQY
TRBJ1-1,TRBV14,ASSVSGGGAF
TRBJ1-2,TRBV30,AWRTTGQLYGYT
TRBJ1-1,TRBV5-6,ASSLEWTGTNLEAF
TRBJ2-7,TRBV6-5,ASSRGGAGGFYEQY
TRBJ2-3,TRBV10-3,AISLLAGVDADTQY
TRBJ1-1,TRBV3-1,ASVKFTMNTEAF
TRBJ1-6,TRBV20-1,SARDSRGFSSPLH
TRBJ1-1,TRBV18,ASSPQGGVGTEAF
TRBJ1-3,TRBV29-1,SASPGRGSGNTIY
TRBJ2-7,TRBV5-1,ASSLADRGADEQY
TRBJ2-7,TRBV28,ASSQGARAGQDYEQY
TRBJ2-1,TRBV6-5,ASSYGQGGNEQF
TRBJ1-1,TRBV19,ASTEVVNTEAF
TRBJ2-4,TRBV18,ASSPAIAKNIQY
TRBJ2-1,TRBV28,ASSFPGPNNEQF